Below, one T cell receptor (beta chain) is given with its context. This clone has more than one count but fewer than ten. Its antigen has not been determined. No base-level quality is on record; no much larger clone is a single base apart. These data belong to a study of cytomegalovirus exposure and HLA in healthy donors (dated by TCRdb to about 2017). A note on the overall study: An earlier analysis of some 620 of the donors reported around 280 Gb of sequence data and roughly 120 million unique TCR beta sequences obtained from 180 million or so T cells. HLA typing included class I and class II loci at four-digit resolution. The number of typed donors differed by locus: roughly 629-640 for A, B, C, DRB1 and DQB1; approximately 540 for DQA1; fewer than 610 for DPA1; and roughly 490 for DPB1. In a later analysis, previously published TCR beta repertoires from 550 to 700 donors were re-analyzed and high-resolution HLA genotyping was added so that TCR occurrence patterns could be studied. Every discovery cohort repertoire had been produced on one sequencing platform. Across 398 genotyped donors of the cohort, an average of roughly 250,000 unique TCR beta nucleotide sequences per donor were sequenced, and around 19% of those sequences were non-productive. Among the roughly 380 genotyped donors, 75% to 90% belonged to the genetic ancestry cluster associated with self-reported Caucasian donors. A separate validation cohort of roughly 130 different subjects was used in addition to the 666-subject first cohort. Roughly 300 gigabases of sequencing data and approximately 85 million unique TCR sequences were included in an early release covering over 600 HLA-typed donors. Several DR-DQ haplotypes were handled as single units for association and clustering because linkage in the cohort was strong. Donor age, sex, ethnicity and CMV serostatus were collected together with the repertoire data. Rather than using new phenotypic data, the later analysis identified candidate immune exposures from TCR beta sequences and from how often those sequences occurred across donors. The study was designed to test whether signatures of past pathogen exposure could be identified by cataloging public T cell receptors. The study profiled the T cell repertoires of under 700 subjects by immunosequencing and related them to cytomegalovirus serostatus. To decide whether each TCR beta V gene segment behaved as functional or pseudogenic, an earlier analysis of over 500 of the donors relied on high-throughput TCR beta sequencing. To predict cytomegalovirus infection status, the study combined high-throughput TCR immunosequencing, statistical association of individual TCRs with disease status, and machine learning. Genome-wide SNP genotypes for about 55% of the 666 donors were used in a later genetic analysis, which treated that subset as a discovery cohort.

What the study reported, not specific to this receptor: Most TCR sequences were seen in very few donors, while some public TCRs were found in many individuals. In a later analysis, HLA-associated TCR beta chains showed more clonal expansion and lower generation probabilities than non-associated chains that were equally common. A further reported finding was that TCR beta sequences accurately predicted the HLA-A and HLA-B alleles for most subjects in the first cohort. A later genetic analysis associated a missense DCLRE1C variant with V-gene and J-gene trimming of TCR beta chains, and an independent cohort replicated the association. A few of the identified cytomegalovirus-associated TCR beta chains were confirmed in vitro to be specific for cytomegalovirus antigens. The sequencing pipeline was judged likely to have produced a cluster of highly shared sequence variants as a technical artifact. Presence/absence analyses assumed roughly uniform sequencing depth across donors, an assumption that may not hold. Most CMV-associated TCR beta chains appeared to be HLA-restricted in a later analysis, and the HLA associations seemed to be driven largely by CMV exposure. The authors suggested that the approach could potentially be generalized to other disease states and immunological phenotypes. Immune exposure information for the cohort was limited to CMV serostatus. In a later analysis, several top co-occurrence clusters were reported to appear linked to parvovirus B19, influenza, CMV and Epstein-Barr virus. In the study, around 160 TCR beta chains were listed as associated with cytomegalovirus. HLA typing was unavailable for some donors at each locus, so association tests used only the typed subset. The classifier was reported to diagnose cytomegalovirus status with high specificity and sensitivity in both the original and validation cohorts. In a later analysis, more than 15,000 TCR beta sequences were associated with specific HLA alleles at a false discovery rate of 0.05. Because counts were too low, more than 15 rarely observed V segments, including chromosome 9 orphons, were left out of the earlier analysis of approximately 500 of the donors. Assigning TCR associations to individual alleles was difficult when HLA alleles, especially DR and DQ, strongly co-occurred. Only TCR beta chains were sequenced in this cohort, and the absence of alpha or paired-chain data limited detectable features. In a later genetic analysis, fewer N-insertions in productive TCRs were reported among donors in an Asian-associated ancestry cluster than the approximately 670-donor mean. In an earlier analysis of approximately 590 of the donors, most TCR beta V segments appeared in productive rearrangements about 90% or about 30% of the time, broadly matching IMGT annotations. According to a later analysis, TCR association rates differed among HLA loci, with DRB1 alleles showing the most associated TCRs and HLA-C alleles showing the fewest. Linkage disequilibrium might explain the correlated functional status among segregating V segments, but an unknown experimental factor could not be excluded. Because the 87-base-pair reads could not distinguish some IMGT-functional V segments, including TRBV6-2 and TRBV6-3, those segments were excluded.

The germline V end is reduced by 4 bases and the J end by 1 base; junction bases left unmatched: 8. CDR1 and CDR2, looked up from the germline V gene (reference sequence), are SGHNT and YYREEE. The CDR3 runs 15 residues from the cysteine to the phenylalanine. The sequence is cut down to CDR3 DNA, 45 bases in frame from base 1. Library prep was done by the immunoSEQ multiplex PCR assay. A mixture of 60 forward primers for TCR Vbeta segments and 13 reverse primers for TCR Jbeta segments was used in the multiplex PCR. The CDR3 region of rearranged TCR beta genes was amplified from genomic DNA by a multiplex PCR assay. The amplified TCR beta libraries were sequenced on the Illumina HiSeq System as 87-base-pair reads. Per the authors' processing: A later analysis counted tens of millions of unique TCR beta chains across the 666 repertoires, and 10 million to 11 million of these chains were shared by at least two donors. Raw reads were error-corrected and collapsed into unique sequences with a nearest-neighbor algorithm that merged closely related sequences to remove PCR and sequencing errors. CDR3 sequences were aligned to IMGT reference sequences to assign V, D and J gene segments. For a sequence to be retained, at least a six-nucleotide match to both a V gene segment and a J gene segment was required. A rearrangement was called productive if the CDR3 had no stop codons and remained in frame with V and J, and every other rearrangement was called non-productive. CDR3 was defined according to IMGT convention as the region running from the second conserved V-encoded cysteine to the conserved J-encoded phenylalanine. The earlier analysis of about 590 of the donors excluded sequences that lacked an unambiguous match to a single V gene segment. In an earlier analysis of 587 of the donors, V segments were called functional above 56.7% productive rearrangements and were called segregating when the between-donor standard deviation exceeded 5%. A statistical classification framework was built for diagnosing cytomegalovirus status from the catalog of TCR beta chain sequences. A later analysis assigned V and J genes by comparing TCR nucleotide sequences with IMGT/GENE-DB human TR gene sequences. In a later analysis, CDR3 sequences and most-parsimonious VDJ recombination scenarios were assigned using the TCRdist pipeline. In a later analysis, every TCR beta chain was defined by the combination of its CDR3 amino acid sequence and its V-gene family, and reads without a unique V-gene family were dropped. In a later analysis, nearly 600 highly shared, low-generation-probability nucleotide sequences were removed to address suspected cross-contamination and a sequencing artifact. In a later analysis, a clonal expansion index was calculated for each public chain from normalized within-repertoire ranks of inferred template counts. Generation probabilities in a later analysis came from a VDJ recombination model fitted to out-of-frame rearrangements, and those results were checked against IGoR. Hypergeometric tests were used in a later analysis to score TCR-TCR, TCR-HLA and TCR-CMV co-occurrence, with a repertoire-size bias correction applied to the TCR pairs. To estimate false discovery rates, a later analysis permuted the HLA or CMV assignments 20 times. In a later analysis, co-occurring TCRs were grouped with DBSCAN, and TCRdist sequence similarity was added when clustering was performed within HLA-allele-positive subsets. Repertoires with fewer than 30,000 or more than 120,000 public chains, plus five repertoires with anomalous nucleotide sharing, were excluded from co-occurrence clustering. Not all clones reach the TCRdb copy of this immuneACCESS table, which keeps in-frame sequences only. Checked studies attribute under half of the gap to unresolved V genes and leave the rest unexplained. D and trimming were read from the DNA, whereas the V and J calls and clone size are those reported in that table. The sample has about 160,000 clones on record, about three quarters of them singletons. The ten top clones hold under 4% of the sample.

In total, 666 healthy bone marrow donors made up the cohort. At the time of sampling, every cohort member was nominally healthy, though immune exposures that went unrecorded were likely present. The donor tested CMV seronegative and was one of the 352 seronegative cohort members. Every donor gave a peripheral blood sample, and the peripheral blood mononuclear cells from that sample were used for TCR beta sequencing. Genomic DNA was extracted from the blood cell samples with the Qiagen DNeasy Blood Extraction Kit. The TCR was taken from a woman in her thirties or forties in good health and CMV-seronegative. Sequencing was carried out using PBMCs. The chain couples TRBV5-4 to TRBJ2-7, with 7 central nucleotides matching TRBD2. The nucleotide sequence reads as follows: TGTGCCAGCAGCCCTCCGGGGACTACATCCTACGAGCAGTACTTC. This gives the protein CASSPPGTTSYEQYF.